These 11 T cell receptor beta chains were sequenced from one sample in a study of cytomegalovirus exposure and HLA in healthy donors. In the PCR, 60 Vbeta and 13 Jbeta primers were used. The protocol was immunoSEQ multiplex PCR, while the TCRdb copy is restricted to in-frame clones and leaves out a portion. The table lists some 120,000 clones. The material sequenced was PBMCs. These receptors were taken from a man between 18 and 35 years old in good health and CMV-seronegative.

This chain connects TRBV4-1 to TRBJ2-5; 13 bases line up with TRBD2. This CDR3 has 16 amino acids. Germline V lookup: CDR1 MGHRA, CDR2 YSYEKL. The J segment lost 5 bases and the V segment lost 1 base, leaving 4 bases of the junction unmatched. The DNA of the CDR3 is TGCGCCAGCAGCCAAGTAGGACTAGCGGGAGTGGAGACCCAGTACTTC. It is translated as CASSQVGLAGVETQYF.

The chain combines TRBV9 with TRBJ2-3; possibly TRBD1 for D (6 bases). CDR3 length: 14 residues. Trimming stripped 3 bases from V and 0 bases from J, with 8 bases between. Germline CDR1 is SGDLS and CDR2 is YYNGEE. CDR3 loop: CASSAGQSTDTQYF. The CDR3 DNA reads TGTGCCAGCAGCGCCGGACAGAGCACAGATACGCAGTATTTT.

The chain joins TRBV27 to TRBJ1-2; 8 bases match TRBD1. The CDR3 contains 13 residues. CDR1 and CDR2 from the germline V gene are MNHEY and SMNVEV (reference sequence). The ends lost 1 base at V and 8 bases at J; junction bases unmatched: 3. This chain's CDR3 is CASSLLQGEGYTF. Written as DNA, the CDR3 is TGTGCCAGCAGTTTATTACAGGGGGAAGGCTACACCTTC.

The chain has TRBV6-5 and TRBJ2-3; D perhaps matches TRBD1 (6 bases). Trimming removed 6 bases from V and 2 bases from J, with 12 bases in between. This CDR3 spans 14 amino acids. Germline V lookup: CDR1 MNHEY, CDR2 SVGAGI. This chain's CDR3 is CASRFDRYTDTQYF. The CDR3 coding sequence is TGTGCCAGCAGATTTGACAGGTACACAGATACGCAGTATTTT.

Points on this clone: The same CDR3 is also encoded by other DNA sequences in this sample. V gene TRBV11-2 combines with J gene TRBJ2-1; maybe TRBD2 (6 bases). With 1 base removed from V and 3 bases from J, the gap between germline ends came to 7 bases. The length of the CDR3 is 14 residues. Germline loops: CDR1 SGHAT, CDR2 FQNNGV. In nucleotides, the CDR3 is TGTGCCAGCAGCTTAGCCGGGGGCTACAATGAGCAGTTCTTC. Amino acid sequence: CASSLAGGYNEQFF.

This chain connects TRBV29-1 to TRBJ1-2; 8 bases fit TRBD1. V trimming: 7 bases; J trimming: 3 bases; junction bases outside the gene matches: 13. From germline, CDR1 is SQVTM and CDR2 ANQGSEA. The CDR3 has 15 residues. CDR3 DNA: TGCAGCGCGGGCGGACAGGGTTCCCAGGACTATGGCTACACCTTC. It specifies CSAGGQGSQDYGYTF.

The genes are TRBV28 and TRBJ1-1, with D tentatively TRBD1 (5 bases). The germline CDR1 and CDR2 sequences are MDHEN and SYDVKM. Trimming shortened V by 5 bases and J by 10 bases, and 17 bases separated the two germline ends. The CDR3 is 13 residues long. The CDR3, as DNA: TGTGCCAGCAGTATCGGTTCGGGGGTCTCAGCTTTCTTT. This codes for CASSIGSGVSAFF.

V usage is TRBV2 and J usage is TRBJ1-5; TRBD1 is a possible D gene (6 bases). Germline lookup yields CDR1 SNHLY and CDR2 FYNNEI. V gave up 5 bases and J gave up 5 bases, with 13 bases separating them. This CDR3 spans 14 amino acids. CDR3 DNA: TGTGCCAGCAGTTCGGACAGCCGAGATCAGCCCCAGCATTTT. This gives the protein CASSSDSRDQPQHF.

V gene TRBV25-1 combines with J gene TRBJ2-5, with D perhaps matching TRBD2 (5 bases). V was cut by 2 bases and J by 5 bases, with 12 bases left in between. Germline CDR1 MGHDK, CDR2 SYGVNS. This CDR3 has 14 amino acids. CDR3 bases: TGTGCCAGCAGTGAAAGTAGAACGGGGGAGACCCAGTACTTC. Amino acid sequence: CASSESRTGETQYF. The complete variable domain, with remaining parts taken from reference TRBV25-1 and TRBJ2-5, reads EADIYQTPRYLVIGTGKKITLECSQTMGHDKMYWYQQDPGMELHLIHYSYGVNSTEKGDLSSESTVSRIRTEHFPLTLESARPSHTSQYLCASSESRTGETQYFGPGTRLLVL.

The rearrangement uses TRBV18 and TRBJ1-1; D is possibly TRBD1 (5 bases). CDR3 length: 16 residues. Trimming shortened V by 4 bases and J by 0 bases, and 15 bases separated the two germline ends. The V gene's germline CDR1 is KGHSH and CDR2 LQKENI. In nucleotides, the CDR3 is TGTGCCAGCTCACACAACCGACAGCTCATGAACACTGAAGCTTTCTTT. This sequence encodes CASSHNRQLMNTEAFF.

The chain carries TRBV7-9 and TRBJ2-7; 8 positions match TRBD2. The CDR3 covers 12 residues. Germline trimming cut 5 bases from V and 12 bases from J; bases unmatched to any gene: 9. Germline loops: CDR1 SEHNR, CDR2 FQNEAQ (reference sequence). The CDR3 reads CASSRSGGKGYF. In DNA form, the CDR3 reads TGTGCCAGCAGCCGTTCGGGAGGGAAAGGGTACTTC.